The 10 T cell receptor beta chains below come from one sample, sequenced in a study of blood T cell repertoires in COVID-19. Sequencing was performed with immunoSEQ multiplex PCR; in TCRdb, only in-frame clones are kept and a portion is missing. Altogether about 210,000 clones are present, roughly nine tenths being singletons, with the ten largest covering around 1.2%. Sequences were obtained from peripheral blood. These receptors came from a man under 40 with acute or convalescent COVID-19.

The rearrangement uses TRBV2 and TRBJ1-6; possibly TRBD1 for D (6 bases). CDR3 length equals 15 residues. With 6 bases removed from V and 6 bases from J, the gap between germline ends came to 15 bases. Germline assignment: CDR1 SNHLY and CDR2 FYNNEI. The CDR3 loop reads CASRAMDSSNSPLHF. In nucleotides, the CDR3 is TGTGCCAGCAGGGCTATGGACAGCTCTAATTCACCCCTCCACTTT.

V is TRBV3-1 (or the pseudogene TRBV3-2) and J is TRBJ1-3; tentatively, D is TRBD1 (5 bases). The CDR3 extends over 14 amino acids. Deletions cut 4 bases from V and 0 bases from J, with 7 bases between. Germline V gene lookup returns CDR1 LGHDT and CDR2 YNNKEL (reference sequence). CDR3: CASSPDSSGNTIYF. The CDR3 bases are TGTGCCAGCAGCCCTGACAGCTCTGGAAACACCATATATTTT.

The J gene is TRBJ2-5, the V gene TRBV6-1, with TRBD2 as a possible D gene (5 bases). The CDR3 has 13 amino acids. The V end was cut by 3 bases, the J end by 5 bases, with 10 bases between. Germline V gene lookup returns CDR1 MNHNS and CDR2 SASEGT. The CDR3 region has the DNA TGTGCCAGCAGTGAGAGTAGGAGGGAGACCCAGTACTTC. It encodes CASSESRRETQYF.

V and J are TRBV7-8 and TRBJ1-1; 9 bases map to TRBD1. Germline values: CDR1 SGHVS, CDR2 FQNEAQ. The CDR3 totals 15 residues. V lost 4 bases and J lost 8; bases outside the gene matches: 11. The CDR3 is CASSYVDRGFGEAFF. CDR3 DNA: TGTGCCAGCAGCTACGTGGACAGGGGATTTGGGGAAGCTTTCTTT.

The rearrangement links TRBV7-9 to TRBJ2-1; 8 bases are a match to TRBD2. V gave up 5 bases and J gave up 8 bases; unmatched junction bases: 8. The CDR3 totals 14 residues. Germline CDR1 and CDR2: SEHNR and FQNEAQ (reference sequence). CDR3: CASSTSLAGYEQFF. The CDR3, as DNA: TGTGCCAGCAGCACCTCTTTAGCGGGGTATGAGCAGTTCTTC.

The chain uses TRBV3-1 (or the pseudogene TRBV3-2) and TRBJ2-5, with D possibly matching TRBD2 (6 bases). The CDR3 contains 14 residues. Germline V CDR1 and CDR2: LGHDT, YNNKEL (reference sequence). The ends were cut back, 4 bases at V and 2 bases at J, with 11 bases in the middle. As DNA, the CDR3 is TGTGCCAGCAGCCCGGGGGACTGGCAAGAGACCCAGTACTTC. This sequence encodes CASSPGDWQETQYF.

The chain uses TRBV6-5 and TRBJ1-5; tentatively, D is TRBD1 (5 bases). The length of the CDR3 is 14 residues. V was pared by 7 bases and J by 4 bases, with 14 bases between. From germline, CDR1 is MNHEY and CDR2 SVGAGI. In DNA, the CDR3 is TGTGCCAGCACTGCAGGGCTTTGGAATCAGCCCCAGCATTTT. It specifies CASTAGLWNQPQHF.

The chain has TRBV6-1 and TRBJ1-4; D gene ambiguous. The V end lost 2 bases, the J end lost 13 bases, and 8 bases lay between the germline ends. Germline V lookup: CDR1 MNHNS, CDR2 SASEGT. CDR3 length equals 11 residues. CDR3 in DNA: TGTGCCAGCAGTGAACAGGTCGGACTGTTTTTT. Translated, it gives CASSEQVGLFF.

The V call is TRBV15, the J call TRBJ2-7; no clear D. V lost 0 bases, J lost 6 bases, and 18 bases lay in between. The CDR3 is 16 residues long. CDR1 is LNHNV and CDR2 is YYDKDF in the germline V gene (reference sequence). The CDR3 spells CATSRDQMEPPGEQYF. For the CDR3, the DNA is TGTGCCACCAGCAGAGATCAAATGGAGCCCCCCGGCGAGCAGTACTTC.

The genes are TRBV6-1 and TRBJ1-3; D perhaps matches TRBD1 (5 bases). There are 17 residues in the CDR3. The germline V gene encodes CDR1 MNHNS and CDR2 SASEGT. Between the trimmed V and J ends, which lost 3 bases and 5 bases, there was a span of 20 bases. The CDR3 is CASSDVGGMGLRNTIYF. The CDR3 DNA sequence: TGTGCCAGCAGTGACGTGGGCGGAATGGGGCTTAGAAACACCATATATTTT.